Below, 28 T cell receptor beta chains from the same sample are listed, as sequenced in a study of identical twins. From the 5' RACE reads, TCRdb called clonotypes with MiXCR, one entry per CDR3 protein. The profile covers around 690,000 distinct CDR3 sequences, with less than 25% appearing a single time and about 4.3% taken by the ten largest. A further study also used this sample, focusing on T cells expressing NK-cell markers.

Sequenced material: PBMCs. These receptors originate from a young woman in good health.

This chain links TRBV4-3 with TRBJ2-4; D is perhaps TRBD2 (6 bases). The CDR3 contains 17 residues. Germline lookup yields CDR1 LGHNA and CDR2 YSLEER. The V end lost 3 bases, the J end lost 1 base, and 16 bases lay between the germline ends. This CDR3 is CASSQGAGWRAKNIQYF. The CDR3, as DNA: TGCGCCAGCAGCCAGGGTGCGGGGTGGAGGGCCAAAAACATTCAGTACTTC.

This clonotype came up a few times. The CDR3 region is CASSITVNTEAFF. The CDR3 bases are TGTGCCAGCAGTATTACAGTGAACACTGAAGCTTTCTTT. The chain employs TRBV12-3 or TRBV12-4 and TRBJ1-1; D is undetermined. CDR3 length: 13 amino acids. Trimming stripped 5 bases from V and 0 bases from J, with 7 bases between.

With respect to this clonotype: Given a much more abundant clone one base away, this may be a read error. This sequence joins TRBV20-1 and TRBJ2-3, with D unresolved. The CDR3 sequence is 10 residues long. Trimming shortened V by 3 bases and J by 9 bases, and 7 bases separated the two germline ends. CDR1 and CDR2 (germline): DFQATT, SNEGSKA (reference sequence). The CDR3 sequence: CSASMSTQYF. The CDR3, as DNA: TGCAGTGCTAGTATGTCGACGCAGTATTTT.

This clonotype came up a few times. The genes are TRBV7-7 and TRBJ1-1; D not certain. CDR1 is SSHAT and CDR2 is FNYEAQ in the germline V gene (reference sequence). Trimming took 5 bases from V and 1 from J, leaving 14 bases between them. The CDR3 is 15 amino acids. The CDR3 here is CASSQQVSRNTEAFF. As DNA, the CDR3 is TGTGCCAGCAGCCAGCAGGTTTCAAGGAACACTGAAGCTTTCTTT.

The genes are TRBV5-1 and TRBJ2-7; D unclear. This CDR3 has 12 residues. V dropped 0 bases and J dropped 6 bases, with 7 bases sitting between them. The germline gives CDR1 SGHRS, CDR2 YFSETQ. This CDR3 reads CASSLEGTEQYF. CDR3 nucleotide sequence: TGCGCCAGCAGCTTGGAAGGAACCGAGCAGTACTTC.

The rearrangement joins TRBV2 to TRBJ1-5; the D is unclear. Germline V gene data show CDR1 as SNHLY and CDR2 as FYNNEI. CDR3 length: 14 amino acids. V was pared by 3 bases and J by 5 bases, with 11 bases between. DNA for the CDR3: TGTGCCAGCAGTGATCAAGGGCTTTATCAGCCCCAGCATTTT. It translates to CASSDQGLYQPQHF.

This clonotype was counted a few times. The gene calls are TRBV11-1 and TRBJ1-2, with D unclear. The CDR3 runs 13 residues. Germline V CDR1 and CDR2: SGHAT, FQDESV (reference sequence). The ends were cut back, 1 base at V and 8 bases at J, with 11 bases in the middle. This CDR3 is CASSLVGRGGYTF. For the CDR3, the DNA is TGTGCCAGCAGCTTAGTCGGGCGAGGAGGCTACACCTTC. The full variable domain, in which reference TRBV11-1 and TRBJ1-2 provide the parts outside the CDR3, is EAEVAQSPRYKITEKSQAVAFWCDPISGHATLYWYRQILGQGPELLVQFQDESVVDDSQLPKDRFSAERLKGVDSTLKIQPAELGDSAMYLCASSLVGRGGYTFGSGTRLTVV.

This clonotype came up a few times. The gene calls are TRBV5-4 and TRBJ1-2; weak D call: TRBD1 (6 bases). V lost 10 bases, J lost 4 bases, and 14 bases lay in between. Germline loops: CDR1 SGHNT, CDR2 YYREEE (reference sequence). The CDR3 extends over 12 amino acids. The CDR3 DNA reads TGTGCCGCAACGGGGGACATCTATGGCTACACCTTC. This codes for CAATGDIYGYTF.

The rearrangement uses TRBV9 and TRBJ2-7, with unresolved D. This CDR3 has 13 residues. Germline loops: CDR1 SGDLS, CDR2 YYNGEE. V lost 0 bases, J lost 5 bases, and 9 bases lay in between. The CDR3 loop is CASSVGYEDEQYF. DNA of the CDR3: TGTGCCAGCAGCGTAGGGTATGAGGACGAGCAGTACTTC.

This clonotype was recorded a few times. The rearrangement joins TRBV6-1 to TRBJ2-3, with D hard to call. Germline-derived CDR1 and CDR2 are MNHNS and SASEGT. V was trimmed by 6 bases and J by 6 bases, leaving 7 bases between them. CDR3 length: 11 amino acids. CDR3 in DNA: TGTGCCAGCAGAAAGTACGATACGCAGTATTTT. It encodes CASRKYDTQYF.

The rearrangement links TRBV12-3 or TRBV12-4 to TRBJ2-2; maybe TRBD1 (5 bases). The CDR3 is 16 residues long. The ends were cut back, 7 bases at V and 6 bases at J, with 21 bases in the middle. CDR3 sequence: CASTRRARVVSGELFF. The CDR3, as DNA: TGTGCCAGCACCCGACGGGCCAGGGTAGTCTCCGGGGAGCTGTTTTTT.

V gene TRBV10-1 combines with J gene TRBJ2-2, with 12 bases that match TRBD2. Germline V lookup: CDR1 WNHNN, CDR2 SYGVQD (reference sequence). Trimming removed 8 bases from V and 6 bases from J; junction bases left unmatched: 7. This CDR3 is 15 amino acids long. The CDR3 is CASQGTSGGPGELFF. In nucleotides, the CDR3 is TGCGCCAGCCAAGGAACTAGCGGGGGGCCCGGGGAGCTGTTTTTT.

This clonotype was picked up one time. CDR3 nucleotide sequence: TGCAGTGCTCCCCTGACTAGCGGAAAACACCAAGAGACCCAGTACTTC. This sequence encodes CSAPLTSGKHQETQYF. The gene calls are TRBV20-1 and TRBJ2-5; 9 bases are shared with TRBD2. There are 16 residues in the CDR3. Unmatched junction bases numbered 10, after V lost 5 bases and J lost 0 bases. Germline V gives CDR1 DFQATT, CDR2 SNEGSKA (reference sequence).

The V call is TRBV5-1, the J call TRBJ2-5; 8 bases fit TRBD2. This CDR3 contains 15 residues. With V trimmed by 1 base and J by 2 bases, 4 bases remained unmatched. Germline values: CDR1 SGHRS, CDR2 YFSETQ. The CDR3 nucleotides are TGCGCCAGCAGCTTGTCAGCGGGGGTTCAAGAGACCCAGTACTTC. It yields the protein CASSLSAGVQETQYF. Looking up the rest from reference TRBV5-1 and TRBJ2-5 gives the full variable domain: KAGVTQTPRYLIKTRGQQVTLSCSPISGHRSVSWYQQTPGQGLQFLFEYFSETQRNKGNFPGRFSGRQFSNSRSEMNVSTLELGDSALYLCASSLSAGVQETQYFGPGTRLLVL.

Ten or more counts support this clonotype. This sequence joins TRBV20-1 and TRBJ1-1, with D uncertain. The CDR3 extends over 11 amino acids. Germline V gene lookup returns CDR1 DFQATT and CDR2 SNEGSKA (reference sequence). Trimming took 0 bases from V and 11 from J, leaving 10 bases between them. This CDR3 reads CSAREREEAFF. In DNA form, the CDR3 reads TGCAGTGCTAGAGAACGGGAAGAGGCTTTCTTT.

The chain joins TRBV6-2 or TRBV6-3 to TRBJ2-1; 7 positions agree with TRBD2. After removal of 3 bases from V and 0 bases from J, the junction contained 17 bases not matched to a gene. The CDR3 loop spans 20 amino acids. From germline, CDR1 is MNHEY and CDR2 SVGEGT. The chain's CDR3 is CASSYGREAFDLSSYNEQFF. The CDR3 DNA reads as TGTGCCAGCAGTTATGGGAGGGAGGCCTTTGACCTTAGCTCCTACAATGAGCAGTTCTTC.

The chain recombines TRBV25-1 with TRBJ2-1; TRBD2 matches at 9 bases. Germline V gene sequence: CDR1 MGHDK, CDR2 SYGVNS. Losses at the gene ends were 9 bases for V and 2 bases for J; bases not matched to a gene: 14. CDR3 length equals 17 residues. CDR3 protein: CASRTVGSGGTYNEQFF. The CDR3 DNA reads TGTGCCAGTCGTACCGTGGGTAGCGGGGGAACCTACAATGAGCAGTTCTTC.

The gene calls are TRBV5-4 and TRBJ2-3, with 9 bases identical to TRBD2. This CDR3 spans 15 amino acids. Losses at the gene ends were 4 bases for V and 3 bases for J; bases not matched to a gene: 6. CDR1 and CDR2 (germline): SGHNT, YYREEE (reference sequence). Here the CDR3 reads CASSKTSGETDTQYF. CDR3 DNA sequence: TGTGCCAGCAGCAAGACTAGCGGTGAAACAGATACGCAGTATTTT. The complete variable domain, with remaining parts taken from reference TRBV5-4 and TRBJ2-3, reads ETGVTQSPTHLIKTRGQQVTLRCSSQSGHNTVSWYQQALGQGPQFIFQYYREEENGRGNFPPRFSGLQFPNYSSELNVNALELDDSALYLCASSKTSGETDTQYFGPGTRLTVL.

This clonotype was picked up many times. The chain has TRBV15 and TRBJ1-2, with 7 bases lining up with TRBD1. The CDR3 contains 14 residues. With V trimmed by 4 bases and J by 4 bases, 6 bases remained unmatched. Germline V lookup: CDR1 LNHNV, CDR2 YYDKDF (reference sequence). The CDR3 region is CATSINRGPYGYTF. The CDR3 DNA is TGTGCCACCAGCATAAACAGGGGACCCTATGGCTACACCTTC. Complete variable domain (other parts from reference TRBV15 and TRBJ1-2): DAMVIQNPRYQVTQFGKPVTLSCSQTLNHNVMYWYQQKSSQAPKLLFHYYDKDFNNEADTPDNFQSRRPNTSFCFLDIRSPGLGDTAMYLCATSINRGPYGYTFGSGTRLTVV.

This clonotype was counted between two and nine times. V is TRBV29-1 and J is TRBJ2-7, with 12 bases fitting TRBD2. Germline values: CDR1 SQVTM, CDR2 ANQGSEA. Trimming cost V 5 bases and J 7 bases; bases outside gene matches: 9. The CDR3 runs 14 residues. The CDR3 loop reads CSVKRTSGESEQYF. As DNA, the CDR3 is TGCAGCGTTAAGAGGACTAGCGGGGAATCGGAGCAGTACTTC.

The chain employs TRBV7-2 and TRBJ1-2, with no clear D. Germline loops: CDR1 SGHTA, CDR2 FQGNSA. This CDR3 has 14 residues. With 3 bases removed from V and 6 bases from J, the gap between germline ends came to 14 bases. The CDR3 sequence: CASSFSVGGNGYTF. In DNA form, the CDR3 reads TGTGCCAGCAGCTTTAGTGTGGGAGGAAATGGCTACACCTTC.

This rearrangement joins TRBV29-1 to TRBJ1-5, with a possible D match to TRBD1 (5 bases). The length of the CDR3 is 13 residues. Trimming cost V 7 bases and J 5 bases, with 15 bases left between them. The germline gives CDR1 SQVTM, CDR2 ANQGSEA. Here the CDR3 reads CSAQGGFDQPQHF. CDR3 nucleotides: TGCAGCGCCCAGGGTGGGTTCGATCAGCCCCAGCATTTT.

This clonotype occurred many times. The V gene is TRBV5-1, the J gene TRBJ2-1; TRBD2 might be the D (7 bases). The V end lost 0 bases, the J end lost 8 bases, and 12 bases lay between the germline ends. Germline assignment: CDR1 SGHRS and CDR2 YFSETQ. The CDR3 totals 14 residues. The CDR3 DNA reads TGCGCCAGCAGCTTGGACCCGGGGGGCGATGAGCAGTTCTTC. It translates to CASSLDPGGDEQFF.

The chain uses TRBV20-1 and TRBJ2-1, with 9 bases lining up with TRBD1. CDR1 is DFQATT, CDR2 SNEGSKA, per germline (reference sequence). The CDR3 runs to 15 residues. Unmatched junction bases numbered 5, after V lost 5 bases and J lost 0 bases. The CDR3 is CSAPGTGSSYNEQFF. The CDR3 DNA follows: TGCAGTGCTCCCGGGACAGGGAGCTCCTACAATGAGCAGTTCTTC.

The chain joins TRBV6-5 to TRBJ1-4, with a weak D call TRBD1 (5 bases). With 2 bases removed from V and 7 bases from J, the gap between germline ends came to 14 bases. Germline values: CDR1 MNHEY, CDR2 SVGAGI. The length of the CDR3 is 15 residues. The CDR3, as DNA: TGTGCCAGCAGTTACGGATGGGGCAGTCGTGAAAAACTGTTTTTT. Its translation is CASSYGWGSREKLFF.

The CDR3 DNA follows: TGCGCCAGCAGCTTGGAGCGGGGGGGCAGGGATGAGCAGTTCTTC. It encodes CASSLERGGRDEQFF. The J gene is TRBJ2-1, the V gene TRBV5-1; TRBD2 agrees at 10 bases. CDR1 and CDR2 (germline): SGHRS, YFSETQ. The CDR3 runs to 15 residues. Trimming cost V 0 bases and J 8 bases; bases outside gene matches: 5.

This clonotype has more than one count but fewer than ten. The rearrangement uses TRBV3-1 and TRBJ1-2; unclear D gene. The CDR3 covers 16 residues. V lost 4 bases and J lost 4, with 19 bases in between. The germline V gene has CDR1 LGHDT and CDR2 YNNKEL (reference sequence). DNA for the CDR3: TGTGCCAGCAGCCCCTTACTCAGATTAGTCCGCTATGGCTACACCTTC. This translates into CASSPLLRLVRYGYTF.

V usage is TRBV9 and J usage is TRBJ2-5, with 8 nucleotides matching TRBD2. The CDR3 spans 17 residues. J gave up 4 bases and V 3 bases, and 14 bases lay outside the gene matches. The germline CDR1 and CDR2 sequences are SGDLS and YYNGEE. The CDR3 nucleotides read TGTGCCAGCAGCGGAAGACTCCAAGCGGGAGACGGAGAGACCCAGTACTTC. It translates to CASSGRLQAGDGETQYF. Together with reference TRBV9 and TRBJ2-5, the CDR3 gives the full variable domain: DSGVTQTPKHLITATGQRVTLRCSPRSGDLSVYWYQQSLDQGLQFLIQYYNGEERAKGNILERFSAQQFPDLHSELNLSSLELGDSALYFCASSGRLQAGDGETQYFGPGTRLLVL.